The 30 T cell receptor beta chains below all came from one sample that was sequenced in a study of cytomegalovirus exposure and HLA in healthy donors. Clones were read by immunoSEQ multiplex PCR, and TCRdb kept only the in-frame ones, dropping some. The sample holds 150,000 to 200,000 clones; roughly nine tenths are singletons and the top ten take 7.2%. Sequenced sample: PBMCs. The origin of the receptors is a man under 40 in good health and CMV-seropositive.

The V gene is TRBV27, the J gene TRBJ2-7, with a tentative D call TRBD2 (6 bases). Germline CDR1 MNHEY, CDR2 SMNVEV (reference sequence). The CDR3 runs 13 residues. Trimming cost V 4 bases and J 1 base, with 8 bases left between them. The CDR3 loop reads CASSSGVSYEQYF. The DNA of the CDR3 is TGTGCCAGCAGTTCGGGGGTATCCTACGAGCAGTACTTC.

The chain uses TRBV5-4 and TRBJ1-1, with TRBD1 matching over 8 bases. This CDR3 is 13 amino acids long. V lost 4 bases, J lost 6 bases, and 5 bases stayed unmatched. Germline V gives CDR1 SGHNT, CDR2 YYREEE (reference sequence). The CDR3 spells CASSRTGRPEAFF. CDR3 bases: TGTGCCAGCAGCCGGACAGGGCGTCCTGAAGCTTTCTTT.

The chain uses TRBV4-1 and TRBJ2-5, with 12 bases aligning to TRBD2. This CDR3 spans 16 amino acids. After removal of 0 bases from V and 5 bases from J, the junction contained 4 bases not matched to a gene. Germline V gene sequence: CDR1 MGHRA, CDR2 YSYEKL. CDR3 loop: CASSQELAGGPETQYF. Written as DNA, the CDR3 is TGCGCCAGCAGCCAAGAGCTAGCGGGGGGGCCGGAGACCCAGTACTTC.

V is TRBV5-1 and J is TRBJ1-5; D unresolved. V lost 4 bases and J lost 2, with 13 bases in between. This CDR3 has 15 amino acids. Germline V gene data show CDR1 as SGHRS and CDR2 as YFSETQ. Here the CDR3 reads CASSLAGIGNQPQHF. DNA of the CDR3: TGCGCCAGCAGCCTTGCGGGGATTGGCAATCAGCCCCAGCATTTT.

The chain recombines TRBV25-1 with TRBJ1-1, with D maybe TRBD1 (5 bases). The V gene lost 3 bases and the J gene lost 5 bases, with 13 bases spanning the gap. CDR1 and CDR2 from the germline V gene are MGHDK and SYGVNS. There are 14 residues in the CDR3. CDR3 residues: CASSDQRRGTEAFF. CDR3 nucleotide sequence: TGTGCCAGCAGTGACCAACGGCGGGGGACTGAAGCTTTCTTT.

The chain recombines TRBV4-2 with TRBJ2-7; a possible D gene is TRBD2 (5 bases). The CDR3 has 15 residues. Deletions cut 0 bases from V and 7 bases from J, with 16 bases between. Looked up from germline, CDR1 is LGHNA and CDR2 is YNFKEQ. In DNA, the CDR3 is TGTGCCAGCAGCCAAGACCAACTTAGCAGAGGGGAGCAGTACTTC. Translated: CASSQDQLSRGEQYF.

The chain couples TRBV7-9 to TRBJ2-7; 8 nucleotides match TRBD2. V was pared by 1 base and J by 2 bases, with 1 base of the junction left unmatched. The CDR3 extends over 14 amino acids. The germline CDR1 and CDR2 sequences are SEHNR and FQNEAQ (reference sequence). CDR3 protein: CASSLDGGAYEQYF. In nucleotides, the CDR3 is TGTGCCAGCAGCTTAGACGGGGGGGCCTACGAGCAGTACTTC.

The chain is built from TRBV10-3 and TRBJ1-4; no clear D gene. CDR1 ENHRY and CDR2 SYGVKD come from the germline V gene. There are 13 residues in the CDR3. Trimming pared 0 bases from V and 4 bases from J, leaving 3 bases between. CDR3 in amino acids: CAISESFNEKLFF. CDR3 DNA sequence: TGTGCCATCAGTGAGTCCTTTAATGAAAAACTGTTTTTT.

The chain carries TRBV30 and TRBJ2-7, with D perhaps TRBD2 (7 bases). V was clipped by 0 bases and J by 0 bases, with 15 bases between them. The CDR3 extends over 16 amino acids. Germline lookup yields CDR1 GTSNPN and CDR2 SVGIG (reference sequence). The CDR3: CAWSVRGGATSYEQYF. CDR3 sequence (DNA): TGTGCCTGGAGTGTAAGGGGGGGGGCGACCTCCTACGAGCAGTACTTC.

This clone showed up just a few times. The rearrangement links TRBV6-5 to TRBJ1-6, with D possibly being TRBD1 (6 bases). This CDR3 spans 13 amino acids. The V gene lost 6 bases and the J gene lost 9 bases, with 12 bases spanning the gap. CDR1 and CDR2 (germline): MNHEY, SVGAGI. The CDR3 protein is CASRPGAGSPLHF. DNA for the CDR3: TGTGCCAGCAGACCAGGGGCGGGTTCACCCCTCCACTTT.

V is TRBV2 and J is TRBJ2-7; 8 bases map to TRBD2. The V gene end was trimmed by 1 base and the J gene end by 4 bases; junction bases not matched to a gene: 12. The CDR3 sequence is 17 residues long. Germline V gives CDR1 SNHLY, CDR2 FYNNEI. CDR3 DNA: TGTGCCAGCAGTGAAGGCCTCCTAGCGGGCGGAACTTACGAGCAGTACTTC. The encoded protein is CASSEGLLAGGTYEQYF.

The gene calls are TRBV28 and TRBJ2-7; D may be TRBD1 (6 bases). The CDR3 loop spans 18 amino acids. Looked up from germline, CDR1 is MDHEN and CDR2 is SYDVKM. Trimming cost V 2 bases and J 2 bases, with 22 bases left between them. The CDR3 is CASSLMWVGAEGAYEQYF. The CDR3 DNA sequence: TGTGCCAGCAGTTTAATGTGGGTTGGAGCCGAGGGGGCCTACGAGCAGTACTTC.

The V call is TRBV28, the J call TRBJ2-5; 13 bases line up with TRBD2. Per the germline V gene, CDR1 is MDHEN and CDR2 is SYDVKM. The CDR3 runs 18 residues. V lost 3 bases and J lost 9; bases outside the gene matches: 16. This CDR3 reads CASSFHGLAGVGAGAQYF. The CDR3 bases are TGTGCCAGCAGTTTCCATGGACTAGCGGGAGTGGGGGCCGGGGCCCAGTACTTC.

This chain uses TRBV7-9 with TRBJ1-5; D remains ambiguous. This CDR3 has 15 amino acids. V was trimmed by 4 bases and J by 5 bases, leaving 15 bases between them. CDR1 and CDR2 from the germline V gene are SEHNR and FQNEAQ (reference sequence). DNA for the CDR3: TGTGCCAGCAGCTCATCGGACGCGATAGATCAGCCCCAGCATTTT. Translated: CASSSSDAIDQPQHF.

This chain links TRBV2 with TRBJ2-1, with D perhaps TRBD2 (5 bases). CDR1 is SNHLY, CDR2 FYNNEI, per germline. The ends were cut back, 2 bases at V and 0 bases at J, with 8 bases in the middle. The CDR3 spans 15 residues. The CDR3 sequence: CASSERTPSYNEQFF. The CDR3 coding sequence is TGTGCCAGCAGTGAACGGACTCCCTCCTACAATGAGCAGTTCTTC.

The CDR3 sequence is CASSFGGGTYNEQFF. The CDR3 bases are TGTGCCAGCAGTTTCGGTGGCGGAACCTACAATGAGCAGTTCTTC. This sequence joins TRBV28 and TRBJ2-1; D unresolved. The germline CDR1 and CDR2 sequences are MDHEN and SYDVKM. There are 15 residues in the CDR3. Trimming stripped 3 bases from V and 2 bases from J, with 11 bases between.

The chain is built from TRBV19 and TRBJ1-4, with D perhaps matching TRBD1 (6 bases). This CDR3 has 14 amino acids. Germline values: CDR1 LNHDA, CDR2 SQIVND (reference sequence). The V end lost 9 bases, the J end lost 0 bases, and 11 bases lay between the germline ends. DNA for the CDR3: TGTGCCAGCGGGGACACCTCAACTAATGAAAAACTGTTTTTT. It codes for CASGDTSTNEKLFF.

The V call is TRBV5-4, the J call TRBJ2-1, with D perhaps matching TRBD2 (5 bases). V was cut by 4 bases and J by 8 bases, with 13 bases left in between. This CDR3 has 13 amino acids. CDR1 and CDR2 (germline): SGHNT, YYREEE (reference sequence). CDR3 sequence: CASSLRGPDEQFF. CDR3 sequence (DNA): TGTGCCAGCAGCCTGCGCGGGCCGGATGAGCAGTTCTTC.

The CDR3 is CASSETGDGQPQHF. The CDR3 coding sequence is TGTGCCAGCAGTGAGACGGGGGACGGACAGCCCCAGCATTTT. The chain employs TRBV6-1 and TRBJ1-5, with TRBD1 as a possible D gene (5 bases). The CDR3 has 14 amino acids. Trimming pared 3 bases from V and 7 bases from J, leaving 13 bases between. Germline values: CDR1 MNHNS, CDR2 SASEGT.

The chain combines TRBV11-3 with TRBJ1-1; D is perhaps TRBD1 (5 bases). The CDR3 length is 15 residues. With 4 bases removed from V and 5 bases from J, the gap between germline ends came to 17 bases. CDR1 and CDR2 (germline): SGHNT, YENEEA. The CDR3 loop reads CASSSGAGLVTEAFF. CDR3 coding DNA: TGTGCCAGCAGCTCCGGAGCAGGGTTAGTGACTGAAGCTTTCTTT.

This clone appeared once. This chain uses TRBV4-1 with TRBJ2-3; D gene uncertain. The CDR3 length is 16 residues. V shed 0 bases and J shed 2 bases, with 12 bases lying between them. CDR1 MGHRA and CDR2 YSYEKL come from the germline V gene. CDR3 amino acids: CASSQEFRANTDTQYF. As DNA, the CDR3 is TGCGCCAGCAGCCAAGAATTCCGAGCGAACACAGATACGCAGTATTTT.

The rearrangement uses TRBV4-1 and TRBJ2-7, with 11 bases lining up with TRBD1. This CDR3 comprises 14 residues. Trimming removed 4 bases from V and 6 bases from J; junction bases left unmatched: 5. Germline V gene data show CDR1 as MGHRA and CDR2 as YSYEKL. This chain's CDR3 is CASSRDRGSVEQYF. CDR3 DNA: TGCGCCAGCAGCCGGGACAGGGGGTCGGTCGAGCAGTACTTC.

This clone was seen a handful of times. The chain has TRBV10-3 and TRBJ1-1; 7 positions agree with TRBD1. Germline V gene sequence: CDR1 ENHRY, CDR2 SYGVKD. The CDR3 spans 15 residues. V dropped 3 bases and J dropped 5; count of bases not matched to a gene: 9. The CDR3, as DNA: TGTGCCATCAGTGATCTTGTCGGACAGGCAACTGAAGCTTTCTTT. Translating gives CAISDLVGQATEAFF.

This chain links TRBV7-9 with TRBJ1-1, with D uncertain. This CDR3 contains 11 residues. Germline V lookup: CDR1 SEHNR, CDR2 FQNEAQ (reference sequence). V lost 8 bases and J 3 bases, leaving 7 bases between the germline ends. In DNA, the CDR3 is TGTGCCAGCGTCGGGGACACTGAAGCTTTCTTT. Protein: CASVGDTEAFF.

CDR3 DNA: TGTGCCAGCAGTTTTGGGACTAATAGCAATCAGCCCCAGCATTTT. Protein: CASSFGTNSNQPQHF. The chain is built from TRBV27 and TRBJ1-5; tentatively, D is TRBD1 (5 bases). This CDR3 is built from 15 residues. Germline V CDR1 and CDR2: MNHEY, SMNVEV (reference sequence). V shed 3 bases and J shed 0 bases, with 9 bases lying between them.

This sequence joins TRBV7-2 and TRBJ1-2; D not certain. From germline, CDR1 is SGHTA and CDR2 FQGNSA. The CDR3 is 13 residues long. With 3 bases removed from V and 1 base from J, the gap between germline ends came to 6 bases. CDR3 bases: TGTGCCAGCAGCTTTAGCAATAACTATGGCTACACCTTC. Amino acids: CASSFSNNYGYTF. Together with reference TRBV7-2 and TRBJ1-2, the CDR3 gives the full variable domain: GAGVSQSPSNKVTEKGKDVELRCDPISGHTALYWYRQSLGQGLEFLIYFQGNSAPDKSGLPSDRFSAERTGGSVSTLTIQRTQQEDSAVYLCASSFSNNYGYTFGSGTRLTVV.

J is TRBJ2-7 and V is TRBV29-1; D is undetermined. This CDR3 comprises 11 residues. V shed 5 bases and J shed 3 bases, with 8 bases lying between them. Germline V gives CDR1 SQVTM, CDR2 ANQGSEA. The CDR3 sequence: CSVSINYEQYF. In DNA form, the CDR3 reads TGCAGCGTTTCGATTAACTACGAGCAGTACTTC.

This chain uses TRBV5-4 with TRBJ2-7; 15 bases fit TRBD2. J was trimmed by 4 bases and V by 4 bases; bases with no gene match: 6. In germline, CDR1 is SGHNT, CDR2 YYREEE (reference sequence). The CDR3 has 16 residues. CDR3 sequence (DNA): TGTGCCAGCAGCCTAGGACTAGCGGGAGGGCGGTACGAGCAGTACTTC. Translated: CASSLGLAGGRYEQYF.

This clone was counted a single time. The V and J genes are TRBV11-3 and TRBJ2-5, with D possibly TRBD1 on 6 matching bases. The CDR3 runs 11 residues. Trimming removed 5 bases from V and 11 bases from J, with 12 bases in between. The V gene's germline CDR1 is SGHNT and CDR2 YENEEA. The CDR3 loop is CASSRGTPQYF. The CDR3 DNA reads as TGTGCCAGCAGCCGAGGGACACCGCAGTACTTC.

V and J are TRBV11-2 and TRBJ2-7; D is undetermined. Germline V CDR1 and CDR2: SGHAT, FQNNGV. Trimming pared 2 bases from V and 2 bases from J, leaving 13 bases between. CDR3 length: 15 residues. CDR3 in amino acids: CASSLTTAVTYEQYF. CDR3 nucleotide sequence: TGTGCCAGCAGCTTAACCACAGCCGTAACCTACGAGCAGTACTTC.